This T cell receptor (beta chain) was observed in a study of blood T cell repertoires in COVID-19. Turning to the study itself: Some COVID-19 samples were acute and others convalescent; all came from the United States, Italy and Spain.

The V end lost 2 bases, the J end lost 0 bases, and 7 bases lay between the germline ends. The CDR3 runs 14 residues. CDR1 and CDR2 from the germline V gene are MDHEN and SYDVKM. As handled by the study authors: Estimated nucleated cell counts came from reference gene primer amplification. The data were produced by immunoSEQ multiplex PCR, yet TCRdb's version contains in-frame clones alone and is incomplete. V and J calls and clone size are as listed in that table; D and trimming were resolved from the DNA. Among roughly 100,000 clones listed, approximately 78% were seen once. The chain links TRBV28 to TRBJ1-1; no reliable D call. The sequence derives from a woman older than 75 with acute or convalescent COVID-19. What was sequenced was peripheral blood. CDR3 in amino acids: CASSLGSLNTEAFF. The CDR3 nucleotides read TGTGCCAGCAGTTTAGGGAGTTTGAACACTGAAGCTTTCTTT.